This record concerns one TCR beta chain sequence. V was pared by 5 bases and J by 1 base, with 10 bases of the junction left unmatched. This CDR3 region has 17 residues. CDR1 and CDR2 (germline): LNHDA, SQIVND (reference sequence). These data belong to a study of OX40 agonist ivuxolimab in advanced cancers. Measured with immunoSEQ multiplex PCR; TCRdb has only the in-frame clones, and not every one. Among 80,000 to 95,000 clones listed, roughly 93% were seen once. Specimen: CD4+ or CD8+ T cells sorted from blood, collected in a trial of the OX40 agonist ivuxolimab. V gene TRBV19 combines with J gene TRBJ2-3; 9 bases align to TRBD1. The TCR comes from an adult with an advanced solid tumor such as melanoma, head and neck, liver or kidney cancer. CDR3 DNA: TGTGCCAGTAGTCAAAAACAGGGGGCGCTTGGCACAGATACGCAGTATTTT. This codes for CASSQKQGALGTDTQYF.